This T cell receptor beta chain comes out of a study of response to subunit inactivated influenza vaccine. TCRdb redid the calling of the RT-PCR reads with MiXCR, one entry per CDR3 protein. Here the sample spans hundreds of thousands of distinct CDR3 sequences, 12% being singletons. General observations from the study: Researchers suggested that each seasonal influenza vaccination recruits few new T cells.

The germline V gene has CDR1 SGHKS and CDR2 YYEKEE (reference sequence). V gave up 3 bases and J gave up 7 bases; unmatched junction bases: 4. The CDR3 is 14 residues long. About this clonotype: Its target is not known.

This TCR derives from a man aged 50 or older who received an inactivated influenza vaccine. This rearrangement joins TRBV5-5 to TRBJ2-2; 9 nucleotides agree with TRBD1. This material consisted of PBMCs from blood, taken on the day of vaccination. DNA for the CDR3: TGTGCCAGCAGCTGGGGACAGGGCAGCGGGGAGCTGTTTTTT. Translation gives CASSWGQGSGELFF.